The 21 T cell receptor beta chains below were found in one sample sequenced in a study of early T cells in non-severe SARS-CoV-2 infection. TCRdb called the 5' RACE reads again in MiXCR, with one record for every CDR3 protein. The sample has around 67,000 distinct CDR3 sequences; about 12% are singletons. The specimen sequenced was whole blood. Receptors were obtained from an adult who was a healthcare worker with PCR-confirmed SARS-CoV-2 infection or an uninfected control (not recorded which).

The table lists this clonotype with many counts. The chain links TRBV25-1 to TRBJ2-7, with unresolved D. V lost 1 base, J lost 2 bases, and 12 bases lay in between. Germline V CDR1 and CDR2: MGHDK, SYGVNS. The CDR3 runs 15 residues. As DNA, the CDR3 is TGTGCCAGCAGTGAATCGGAAGGGAAGACCTACGAGCAGTACTTC. It is translated as CASSESEGKTYEQYF.

This clonotype was recorded a few times. The V and J genes are TRBV30 and TRBJ1-1, with no clear D. CDR1 and CDR2 from the germline V gene are GTSNPN and SVGIG (reference sequence). The CDR3 covers 14 residues. Trimming took off 1 base at V and 1 base at J, with 10 bases between the two ends. The CDR3 loop is CAWSGVLSNTEAFF. For the CDR3, the DNA is TGTGCCTGGAGTGGGGTTCTGTCGAACACTGAAGCTTTCTTT.

This chain connects TRBV24-1 to TRBJ1-2; tentatively, D is TRBD1 (6 bases). V was trimmed by 5 bases and J by 2 bases, leaving 8 bases between them. Germline CDR1 KGHDR, CDR2 SFDVKD. The CDR3 runs 13 residues. CDR3 nucleotides: TGTGCCACCAGTGCTACAGGGAACTATGGCTACACCTTC. Encoded protein: CATSATGNYGYTF.

This clonotype has more than one count but fewer than ten. This chain links TRBV7-6 with TRBJ2-5; tentatively, D is TRBD1 (5 bases). The CDR3 runs 15 residues. V shed 4 bases and J shed 1 base, with 13 bases lying between them. Germline values: CDR1 SGHVS, CDR2 FNYEAQ. The CDR3 protein is CASSSITGSQETQYF. CDR3 nucleotides: TGTGCCAGCAGCTCAATCACAGGATCCCAAGAGACCCAGTACTTC.

V is TRBV20-1 and J is TRBJ1-4, with D hard to call. The CDR3 length is 13 residues. Germline values: CDR1 DFQATT, CDR2 SNEGSKA (reference sequence). V was clipped by 3 bases and J by 4 bases, with 9 bases between them. CDR3 sequence reads: CSASLSLNEKLFF. CDR3 in DNA: TGCAGTGCTAGTCTCTCGCTTAATGAAAAACTGTTTTTT.

This clonotype was recorded at least ten times. The chain recombines TRBV5-1 with TRBJ2-2; D unclear. The CDR3 length is 15 residues. The V gene lost 2 bases and the J gene lost 1 base, with 9 bases spanning the gap. Looked up from germline, CDR1 is SGHRS and CDR2 is YFSETQ. The CDR3 coding sequence is TGCGCCAGCAGCTTTAATCCGGTGAACACCGGGGAGCTGTTTTTT. This sequence encodes CASSFNPVNTGELFF.

This clonotype was seen ten or more times. The chain carries TRBV19 and TRBJ2-1; tentative D call: TRBD2 (5 bases). The V gene's germline CDR1 is LNHDA and CDR2 SQIVND (reference sequence). Trimming took 1 base from V and 10 from J, leaving 14 bases between them. CDR3 length equals 14 residues. DNA of the CDR3: TGTGCCAGTAGTATAGGATTGGGTCGGGGAGAGCAGTTCTTC. Protein sequence: CASSIGLGRGEQFF.

This clonotype was observed at least ten times. The chain uses TRBV5-1 and TRBJ2-1; possibly TRBD2 for D (6 bases). The CDR3 is 16 amino acids. The germline gives CDR1 SGHRS, CDR2 YFSETQ. The V and J ends lost 4 bases and 7 bases respectively, with 21 bases between them. The CDR3 nucleotides read TGCGCCAGCAGCAACTGGGACTTTCGGCCCGTGAATGAGCAGTTCTTC. Translation: CASSNWDFRPVNEQFF. Drawing the rest from reference TRBV5-1 and TRBJ2-1, the complete variable domain is KAGVTQTPRYLIKTRGQQVTLSCSPISGHRSVSWYQQTPGQGLQFLFEYFSETQRNKGNFPGRFSGRQFSNSRSEMNVSTLELGDSALYLCASSNWDFRPVNEQFFGPGTRLTVL.

This clonotype was observed many times. V gene TRBV28 combines with J gene TRBJ2-2; D is unclear. Germline assignment: CDR1 MDHEN and CDR2 SYDVKM. This CDR3 spans 16 amino acids. V was shortened by 2 bases and J by 3 bases, with 13 bases between the two germline ends. The CDR3 DNA reads TGTGCCAGCAGTTTAATTTTAGGGCCCTACACCGGGGAGCTGTTTTTT. Its translation is CASSLILGPYTGELFF.

The V and J genes are TRBV18 and TRBJ1-1, with TRBD1 as a possible D gene (6 bases). This CDR3 has 14 amino acids. V was shortened by 1 base and J by 5 bases, with 11 bases between the two germline ends. Germline V gene lookup returns CDR1 KGHSH and CDR2 LQKENI. CDR3 sequence (DNA): TGTGCCAGCTCACCACTTCAGGGGAGTACTGAAGCTTTCTTT. Protein sequence: CASSPLQGSTEAFF. Variable domain in full (rest from reference TRBV18 and TRBJ1-1): NAGVMQNPRHLVRRRGQEARLRCSPMKGHSHVYWYRQLPEEGLKFMVYLQKENIIDESGMPKERFSAEFPKEGPSILRIQQVVRGDSAAYFCASSPLQGSTEAFFGQGTRLTVV.

Many counts were recorded for this clonotype. The chain has TRBV10-2 and TRBJ2-3; 10 bases are a match to TRBD2. The CDR3 has 16 residues. Germline V CDR1 and CDR2: WSHSY, SAAADI. V dropped 3 bases and J dropped 7; count of bases not matched to a gene: 10. The CDR3 DNA sequence: TGCGCCAGCAGTGATTTGGGTCTAGCGGGGGCCTATACGCAGTATTTT. Its protein product is CASSDLGLAGAYTQYF.

The chain carries TRBV2 and TRBJ2-3; D is unresolved. The CDR3 extends over 15 amino acids. Looked up from germline, CDR1 is SNHLY and CDR2 is FYNNEI. Trimming left V 5 bases short and J 3 bases short, with 15 bases between. DNA for the CDR3: TGTGCCAGCAGTATTGAGAGACCACATACAGATACGCAGTATTTT. Translated, it gives CASSIERPHTDTQYF.

A word on this clonotype: Here the CDR3 omits its conserved ending phenylalanine or tryptophan, so a read error is the likely source. The rearrangement joins TRBV7-2 to TRBJ1-2; D is ambiguous. CDR1 is SGHTA, CDR2 FQGNSA, per germline. The CDR3 runs 14 residues. With 3 bases removed from V and 4 bases from J, the gap between germline ends came to 12 bases. CDR3 sequence (DNA): TGTGCCAGCAGCTTCTCAGGAATTAGCTATGGCTACACCCTC. Translated, it gives CASSFSGISYGYTL.

This clonotype came up many times. The chain combines TRBV7-9 with TRBJ1-6; D remains ambiguous. Germline assignment: CDR1 SEHNR and CDR2 FQNEAQ (reference sequence). Trimming shortened V by 5 bases and J by 11 bases, and 22 bases separated the two germline ends. The CDR3 covers 16 residues. DNA of the CDR3: TGTGCCAGCAGCCAACGGACTCCGTCCCTTCTGGCACCCCTCCACTTT. Translating it yields CASSQRTPSLLAPLHF.

This clonotype has a count of ten or more. The J gene is TRBJ2-3, the V gene TRBV11-3; 10 positions match TRBD2. CDR1 SGHNT and CDR2 YENEEA come from the germline V gene. After removal of 3 bases from V and 2 bases from J, the junction contained 5 bases not matched to a gene. The CDR3 loop spans 16 amino acids. The CDR3: CASSFVLAGNTDTQYF. The CDR3 DNA sequence: TGTGCCAGCAGCTTTGTACTAGCGGGGAACACAGATACGCAGTATTTT.

This clonotype was counted ten times or more. J is TRBJ2-6 and V is TRBV12-3 or TRBV12-4, with TRBD2 as a possible D gene (6 bases). V lost 3 bases, J lost 0 bases, and 6 bases lay in between. There are 15 residues in the CDR3. CDR3 nucleotides: TGTGCCAGCAGTTTCGGGGGCTCTGGGGCCAACGTCCTGACTTTC. This sequence encodes CASSFGGSGANVLTF.

A remark on this clonotype: A read error may produce the germline difference seen at one junction end. V gene TRBV20-1 combines with J gene TRBJ2-7; 11 positions match TRBD2. The CDR3 extends over 13 amino acids. Germline V lookup: CDR1 DFQATT, CDR2 SNEGSKA (reference sequence). DNA for the CDR3: TGCAGTGCGAGAGGGACTAGCGGTTACGAGCAGTACTTC. Its translation: CSARGTSGYEQYF.

The chain employs TRBV12-3 or TRBV12-4 and TRBJ2-3; weak D call: TRBD2 (6 bases). The CDR3 sequence is 15 residues long. V lost 1 base to trimming and J lost 0 bases, with 8 bases between them. CDR3 amino acids: CASSLGGTSTDTQYF. DNA of the CDR3: TGTGCCAGCAGTTTAGGCGGGACTAGCACAGATACGCAGTATTTT.

This clonotype was recorded many times. The chain combines TRBV27 with TRBJ2-1; TRBD2 agrees at 10 bases. Trimming cost V 5 bases and J 6 bases; bases outside gene matches: 7. Germline V gene lookup returns CDR1 MNHEY and CDR2 SMNVEV (reference sequence). The CDR3 runs 15 residues. In nucleotides, the CDR3 is TGTGCCAGCAGTCTCGGGACTAGCGAGTTCAATGAGCAGTTCTTC. Protein product: CASSLGTSEFNEQFF.

This clonotype showed up just a few times. V and J are TRBV11-3 and TRBJ2-7; TRBD2 matches 13 bases. The length of the CDR3 is 15 residues. CDR1 is SGHNT and CDR2 is YENEEA in the germline V gene. The V gene end was trimmed by 1 base and the J gene end by 6 bases; junction bases not matched to a gene: 3. The CDR3 spells CASSLGLAGGPEQYF. The DNA of the CDR3 is TGTGCCAGCAGCTTAGGACTAGCGGGAGGTCCCGAGCAGTACTTC.

CDR3 in DNA: TGTGCCAGTAGTATTCCCCCCCCGGGTTACAATGAGCAGTTCTTC. Its protein is CASSIPPPGYNEQFF. The V call is TRBV19, the J call TRBJ2-1; D is unresolved. V gave up 3 bases and J gave up 4 bases, with 13 bases separating them. The CDR3 sequence is 15 residues long. CDR1 LNHDA and CDR2 SQIVND come from the germline V gene (reference sequence).